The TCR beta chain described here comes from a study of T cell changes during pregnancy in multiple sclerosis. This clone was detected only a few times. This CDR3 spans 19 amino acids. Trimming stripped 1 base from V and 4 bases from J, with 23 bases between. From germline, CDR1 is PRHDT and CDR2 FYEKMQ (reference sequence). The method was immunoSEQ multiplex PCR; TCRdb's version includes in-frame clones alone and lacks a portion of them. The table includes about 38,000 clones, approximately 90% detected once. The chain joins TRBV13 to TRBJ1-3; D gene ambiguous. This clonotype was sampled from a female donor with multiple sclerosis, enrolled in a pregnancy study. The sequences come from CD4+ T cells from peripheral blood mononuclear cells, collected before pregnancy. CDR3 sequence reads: CASSLAPSYSGSQGNTIYF. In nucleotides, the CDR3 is TGTGCCAGCAGCTTAGCCCCATCTTATTCAGGATCACAAGGAAACACCATATATTTT. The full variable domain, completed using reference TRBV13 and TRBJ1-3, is AAGVIQSPRHLIKEKRETATLKCYPIPRHDTVYWYQQGPGQDPQFLISFYEKMQSDKGSIPDRFSAQQFSDYHSELNMSSLELGDSALYFCASSLAPSYSGSQGNTIYFGEGSWLTVV.